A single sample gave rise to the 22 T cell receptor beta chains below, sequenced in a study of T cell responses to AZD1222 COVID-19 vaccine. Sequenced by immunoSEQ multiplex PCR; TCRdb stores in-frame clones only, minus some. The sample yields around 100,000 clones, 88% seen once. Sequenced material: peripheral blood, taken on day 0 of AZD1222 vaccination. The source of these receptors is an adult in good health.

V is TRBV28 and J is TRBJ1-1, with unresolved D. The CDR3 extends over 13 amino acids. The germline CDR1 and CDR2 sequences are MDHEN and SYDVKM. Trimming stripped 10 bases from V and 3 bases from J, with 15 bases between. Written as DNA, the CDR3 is TGTGCCATCTTAAGCGCGGATTACACTGAAGCTTTCTTT. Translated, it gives CAILSADYTEAFF.

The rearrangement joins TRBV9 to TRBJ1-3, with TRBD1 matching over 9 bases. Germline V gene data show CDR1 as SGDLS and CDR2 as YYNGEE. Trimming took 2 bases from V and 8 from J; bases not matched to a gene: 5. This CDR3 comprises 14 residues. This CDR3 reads CASSVEGQGDTIYF. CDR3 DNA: TGTGCCAGCAGCGTTGAGGGACAGGGAGACACCATATATTTT.

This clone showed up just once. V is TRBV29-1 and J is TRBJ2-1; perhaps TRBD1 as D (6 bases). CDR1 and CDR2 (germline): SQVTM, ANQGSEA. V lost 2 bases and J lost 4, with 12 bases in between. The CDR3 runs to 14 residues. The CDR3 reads CSVERQATYNEQFF. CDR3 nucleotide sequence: TGCAGCGTTGAACGACAGGCGACTTACAATGAGCAGTTCTTC.

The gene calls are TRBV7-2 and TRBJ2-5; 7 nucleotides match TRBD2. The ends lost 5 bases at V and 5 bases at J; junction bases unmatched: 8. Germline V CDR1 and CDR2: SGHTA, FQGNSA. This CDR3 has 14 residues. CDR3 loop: CASSQRDPGETQYF. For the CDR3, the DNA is TGTGCCAGCAGCCAGCGGGACCCTGGGGAGACCCAGTACTTC.

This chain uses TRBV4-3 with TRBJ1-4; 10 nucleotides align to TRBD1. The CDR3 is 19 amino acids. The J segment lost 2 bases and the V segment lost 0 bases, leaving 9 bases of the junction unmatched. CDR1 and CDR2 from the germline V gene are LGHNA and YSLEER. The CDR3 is CASSQDFGTGVRTNEKLFF. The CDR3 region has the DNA TGCGCCAGCAGCCAAGATTTCGGGACAGGGGTACGCACTAATGAAAAACTGTTTTTT.

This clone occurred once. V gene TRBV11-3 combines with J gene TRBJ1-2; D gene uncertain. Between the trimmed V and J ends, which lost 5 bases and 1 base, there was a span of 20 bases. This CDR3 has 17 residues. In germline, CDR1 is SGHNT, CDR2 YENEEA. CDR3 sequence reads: CASSSAGTELFNYGYTF. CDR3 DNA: TGTGCCAGCAGCAGCGCGGGCACGGAACTTTTTAACTATGGCTACACCTTC.

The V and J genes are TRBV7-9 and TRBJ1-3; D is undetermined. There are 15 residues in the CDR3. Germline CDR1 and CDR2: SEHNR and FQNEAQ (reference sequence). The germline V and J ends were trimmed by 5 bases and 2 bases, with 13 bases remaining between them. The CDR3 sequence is CASSRVEDPGNTIYF. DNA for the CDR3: TGTGCCAGCAGCCGCGTTGAGGATCCTGGAAACACCATATATTTT.

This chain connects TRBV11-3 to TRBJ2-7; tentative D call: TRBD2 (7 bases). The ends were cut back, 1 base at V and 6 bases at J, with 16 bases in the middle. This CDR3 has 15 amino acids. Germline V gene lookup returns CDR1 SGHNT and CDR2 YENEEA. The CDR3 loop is CASSLGGEGGLEQYF. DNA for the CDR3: TGTGCCAGCAGCTTAGGAGGGGAGGGGGGTCTCGAGCAGTACTTC.

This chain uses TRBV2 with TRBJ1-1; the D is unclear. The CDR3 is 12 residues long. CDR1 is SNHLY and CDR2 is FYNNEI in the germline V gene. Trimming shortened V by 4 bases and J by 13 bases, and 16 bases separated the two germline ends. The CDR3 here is CASSVRTSRDFF. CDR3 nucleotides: TGTGCCAGCAGTGTGCGGACCTCGCGGGATTTCTTT.

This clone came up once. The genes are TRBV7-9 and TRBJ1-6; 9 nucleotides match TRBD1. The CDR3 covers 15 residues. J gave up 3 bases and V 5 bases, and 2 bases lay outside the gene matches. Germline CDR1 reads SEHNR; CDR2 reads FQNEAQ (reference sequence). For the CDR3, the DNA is TGTGCCAGCAGCATGACAGGGGGCTATAATTCACCCCTCCACTTT. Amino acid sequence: CASSMTGGYNSPLHF.

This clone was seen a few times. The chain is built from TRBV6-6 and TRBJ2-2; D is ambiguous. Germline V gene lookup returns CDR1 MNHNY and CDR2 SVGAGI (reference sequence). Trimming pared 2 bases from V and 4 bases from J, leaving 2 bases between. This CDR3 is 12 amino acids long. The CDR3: CASSYSTGELFF. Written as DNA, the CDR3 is TGTGCCAGCAGTTACAGCACCGGGGAGCTGTTTTTT.

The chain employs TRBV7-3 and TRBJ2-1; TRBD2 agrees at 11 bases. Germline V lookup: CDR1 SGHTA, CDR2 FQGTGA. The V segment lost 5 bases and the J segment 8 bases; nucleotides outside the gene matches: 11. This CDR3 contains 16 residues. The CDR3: CASSPTRELAGDEQFF. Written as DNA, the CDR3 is TGTGCCAGCAGCCCCACGCGAGAACTAGCGGGAGATGAGCAGTTCTTC.

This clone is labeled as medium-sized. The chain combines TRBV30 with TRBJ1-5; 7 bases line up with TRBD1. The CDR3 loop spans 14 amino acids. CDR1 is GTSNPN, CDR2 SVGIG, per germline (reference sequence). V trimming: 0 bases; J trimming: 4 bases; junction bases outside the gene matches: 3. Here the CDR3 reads CAWSVSGGNQPQHF. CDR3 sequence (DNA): TGTGCCTGGAGTGTGTCAGGGGGGAATCAGCCCCAGCATTTT.

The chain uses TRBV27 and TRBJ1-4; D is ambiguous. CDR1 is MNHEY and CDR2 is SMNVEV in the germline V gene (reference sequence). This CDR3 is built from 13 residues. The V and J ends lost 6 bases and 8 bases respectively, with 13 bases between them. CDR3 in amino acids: CASSRAFSEKLFF. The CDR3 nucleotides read TGTGCCAGCAGCCGGGCCTTTTCCGAAAAACTGTTTTTT. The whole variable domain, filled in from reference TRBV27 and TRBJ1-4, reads EAQVTQNPRYLITVTGKKLTVTCSQNMNHEYMSWYRQDPGLGLRQIYYSMNVEVTDKGDVPEGYKVSRKEKRNFPLILESPSPNQTSLYFCASSRAFSEKLFFGSGTQLSVL.

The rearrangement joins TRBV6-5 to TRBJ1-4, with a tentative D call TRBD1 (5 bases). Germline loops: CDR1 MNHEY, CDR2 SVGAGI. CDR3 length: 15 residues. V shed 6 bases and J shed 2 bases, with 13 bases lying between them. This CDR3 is CASRVGGRTNEKLFF. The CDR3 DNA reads TGTGCCAGCAGAGTTGGGGGACGGACTAATGAAAAACTGTTTTTT.

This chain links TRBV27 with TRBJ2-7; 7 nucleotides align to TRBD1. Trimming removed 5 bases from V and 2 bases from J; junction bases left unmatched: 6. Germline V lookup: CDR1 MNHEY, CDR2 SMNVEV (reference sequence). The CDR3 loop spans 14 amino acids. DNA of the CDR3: TGTGCCAGCAGTCCAAGACAGGGTCCCTACGAGCAGTACTTC. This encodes CASSPRQGPYEQYF.

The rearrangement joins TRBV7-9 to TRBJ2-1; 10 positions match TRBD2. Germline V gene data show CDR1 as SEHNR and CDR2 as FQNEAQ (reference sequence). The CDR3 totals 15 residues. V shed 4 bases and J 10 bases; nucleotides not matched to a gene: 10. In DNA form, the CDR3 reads TGTGCCAGCAGCTCCTTCAGCGGGAGGGCCTGGGAGCAGTTCTTC. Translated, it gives CASSSFSGRAWEQFF.

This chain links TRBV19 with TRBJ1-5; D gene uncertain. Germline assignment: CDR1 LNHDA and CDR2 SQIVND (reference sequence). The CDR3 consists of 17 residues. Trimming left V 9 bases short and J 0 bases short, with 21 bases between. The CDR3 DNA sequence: TGTGCCAGCCCTCTCGCGGCCCGGGAATATAGCAATCAGCCCCAGCATTTT. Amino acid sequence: CASPLAAREYSNQPQHF.

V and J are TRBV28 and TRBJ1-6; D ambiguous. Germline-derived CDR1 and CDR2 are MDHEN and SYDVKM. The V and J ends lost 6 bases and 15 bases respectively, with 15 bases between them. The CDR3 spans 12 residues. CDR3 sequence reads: CASSPDTSGLHF. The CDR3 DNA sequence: TGTGCCAGCAGCCCCGACACATCAGGCCTCCACTTT.

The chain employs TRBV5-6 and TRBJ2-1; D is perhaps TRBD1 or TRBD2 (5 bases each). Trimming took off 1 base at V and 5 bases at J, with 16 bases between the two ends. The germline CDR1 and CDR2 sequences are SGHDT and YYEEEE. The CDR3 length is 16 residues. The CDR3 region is CASSLISQGRDNEQFF. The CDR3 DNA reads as TGTGCCAGCAGCTTGATTAGCCAGGGACGGGACAATGAGCAGTTCTTC.

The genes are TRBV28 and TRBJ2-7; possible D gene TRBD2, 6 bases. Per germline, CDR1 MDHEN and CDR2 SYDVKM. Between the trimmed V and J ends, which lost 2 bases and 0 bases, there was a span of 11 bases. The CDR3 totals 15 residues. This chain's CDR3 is CASSLHQDYSYEQYF. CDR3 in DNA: TGTGCCAGCAGTTTACACCAGGACTACTCCTACGAGCAGTACTTC.

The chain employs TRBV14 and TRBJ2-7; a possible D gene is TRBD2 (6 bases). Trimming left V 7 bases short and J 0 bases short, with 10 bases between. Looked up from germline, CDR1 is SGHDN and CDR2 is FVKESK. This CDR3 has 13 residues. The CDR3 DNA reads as TGTGCCAGCAAGGAGGGCTTCTCCTACGAGCAGTACTTC. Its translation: CASKEGFSYEQYF.